This T cell receptor (delta chain) was captured in a study of gamma-delta chains in newborns, infants, children. The wider study: Microbial exposure reportedly drives polyclonal innate γδ T cell expansion after birth.

TCRdb reran clone calling via CATT on the reads. The sample includes 4,000 to 5,000 delta-chain clones, over 3% of them seen just once. This clone was seen a few times. TCRdb assigns this DNA the protein of a much larger clone, which departs from its translation at residue 5; this likely reflects a read error, and the protein shown comes from translating the DNA. The clonotype comes from a child who was a newborn, infant or young child, either healthy, febrile or measles-vaccinated (not recorded which). The sequencing sample was made of blood.

The CDR3 spells CACDWLGDTTAQLFF. CDR3 sequence (DNA): TGTGCCTGTGACTGGCTGGGGGATACGACAGCACAACTCTTCTTT. This sequence joins TRDV2 and TRDJ2; 11 nucleotides agree with TRDD3. The V and J ends lost 3 bases and 4 bases, in that order; junction bases with no gene match: 3. The length of the CDR3 is 15 residues. Germline V gives CDR1 GEAIGNYY, CDR2 EKD.